The 6 T cell receptor beta chains below all came from one sample that was sequenced in a study of T cell repertoires in urothelial bladder cancer. Libraries were prepared by immunoSEQ multiplex PCR; TCRdb keeps only in-frame clonotypes and omits some of them. Of around 11,000 clones listed, approximately 70% are singletons. Sequencing was performed on tumor-infiltrating cells from bladder cancer. These receptors were taken from a human donor with a benign inflammatory bladder lesion.

This clone was observed a handful of times. The rearrangement uses TRBV6-5 and TRBJ1-5; D gene uncertain. The germline V gene has CDR1 MNHEY and CDR2 SVGAGI. The CDR3 totals 13 residues. The germline V and J ends were trimmed by 6 bases and 4 bases, with 10 bases remaining between them. DNA of the CDR3: TGTGCCAGCAGGACGACGGTGAATCAGCCCCAGCATTTT. Its translation is CASRTTVNQPQHF.

This clone has a handful of counts. CDR3 in DNA: TGTGCCAGCAGTGGCGGGAGCTCCTACAATGAGCAGTTCTTC. Its protein product is CASSGGSSYNEQFF. V gene TRBV6-4 combines with J gene TRBJ2-1; 7 bases agree with TRBD2. Germline CDR1 and CDR2: MRHNA and SNTAGT. J gave up 0 bases and V 4 bases, and 0 bases lay outside the gene matches. This CDR3 spans 14 amino acids.

The gene calls are TRBV7-8 and TRBJ1-1, with D tentatively TRBD1 (6 bases). The CDR3 sequence is 14 residues long. Trimming shortened V by 1 base and J by 5 bases, and 11 bases separated the two germline ends. Germline V gene sequence: CDR1 SGHVS, CDR2 FQNEAQ. CDR3 sequence: CASSLGQGNTEAFF. The CDR3 DNA reads TGTGCCAGCAGCTTAGGGCAGGGGAATACTGAAGCTTTCTTT.

This chain's CDR3 is CASSSDRGPYEQYF. CDR3 nucleotide sequence: TGTGCCAGCAGCTCCGACAGGGGTCCCTACGAGCAGTACTTC. The V and J genes are TRBV5-4 and TRBJ2-7; 8 bases align to TRBD1. J gave up 2 bases and V 3 bases, and 4 bases lay outside the gene matches. Germline-derived CDR1 and CDR2 are SGHNT and YYREEE (reference sequence). The length of the CDR3 is 14 residues.

This clone was seen only a few times. The chain combines TRBV11-2 with TRBJ1-2; TRBD1 might be the D (6 bases). The V end lost 0 bases, the J end lost 7 bases, and 15 bases lay between the germline ends. Germline V CDR1 and CDR2: SGHAT, FQNNGV. The CDR3 loop spans 15 amino acids. The CDR3 here is CASSLDPQNRVGYTF. The CDR3 DNA sequence: TGTGCCAGCAGCTTAGATCCACAAAACAGGGTTGGCTACACCTTC.

The chain links TRBV7-9 to TRBJ1-4; 8 bases match TRBD1. This CDR3 region has 15 residues. Trimming removed 5 bases from V and 5 bases from J; junction bases left unmatched: 7. Germline-derived CDR1 and CDR2 are SEHNR and FQNEAQ (reference sequence). The CDR3: CASSLNTGGNEKLFF. Written as DNA, the CDR3 is TGTGCCAGCAGCCTGAATACAGGGGGGAATGAAAAACTGTTTTTT. Based on the CDR3 plus reference TRBV7-9 and TRBJ1-4, the full variable domain is DTGVSQNPRHKITKRGQNVTFRCDPISEHNRLYWYRQTLGQGPEFLTYFQNEAQLEKSRLLSDRFSAERPKGSFSTLEIQRTEQGDSAMYLCASSLNTGGNEKLFFGSGTQLSVL.